This T cell receptor (beta chain) emerged from a study of shared clonotypes between healthy human individuals. Whole-study context: The cohort comprised a couple of women and three men. Their ages spanned 18 to 49 years. Study-level results: Despite large depth, rarefaction showed incomplete sorted-subset sequencing. Against clonotypes common to all four donors, non-shared ones had lower generation probabilities. Clonotype sharing among donors was thought likely to change with sequencing depth.

The ends lost 4 bases at V and 8 bases at J; junction bases unmatched: 12. Germline values: CDR1 LGHNA, CDR2 YNFKEQ. The CDR3 is 15 residues long. TCRdb's copy holds only in-frame clones and misses some; the assay was immunoSEQ multiplex PCR. The sample shows about 230,000 clones, over 50% of them seen only once. With regard to this clone: Antigen specificity is unknown.

Sequencing used memory CD4+ T cells sorted from blood. Subset here: CD45RA-negative fraction. This clonotype was sampled from a man aged 25 to 40 in good health. The V gene is TRBV4-2, the J gene TRBJ1-2, with 8 positions matching TRBD1. Here the CDR3 reads CASSPRPGGLEGYTF. CDR3 sequence (DNA): TGTGCCAGCAGCCCTCGCCCAGGGGGCTTGGAGGGCTACACCTTC.